One sample yielded the 2 T cell receptor beta chains listed below, sequenced in a study of blood T cell repertoires in COVID-19. Profiling relied on immunoSEQ multiplex PCR, and the TCRdb table lists in-frame clones only, not all of them. The table lists just under 150,000 clones, around nine tenths of them singletons. Sequencing used peripheral blood. The receptors originated from a woman aged 50 to 65 with active or convalescent COVID-19.

CDR3 DNA sequence: TGCAGCGTTGAAGAAAAGGGGTTCAATGGCTACACCTTC. Translating gives CSVEEKGFNGYTF. This chain joins TRBV29-1 and TRBJ1-2, with a possible D match to TRBD1 (5 bases). This CDR3 contains 13 residues. Trimming pared 0 bases from V and 6 bases from J, leaving 11 bases between. The germline gives CDR1 SQVTM, CDR2 ANQGSEA.

The chain is built from TRBV2 and TRBJ2-7; the match to TRBD1 covers 8 bases. V lost 8 bases and J lost 2; bases outside the gene matches: 5. CDR3 size: 13 residues. Germline V lookup: CDR1 SNHLY, CDR2 FYNNEI. The CDR3 bases are TGTGCCAGCGGGGACAGGCGGACCTACGAGCAGTACTTC. As protein: CASGDRRTYEQYF.